Detailed here is one TCR beta chain. Its matching antigen is unknown. The sample belongs to a study of cytomegalovirus exposure and HLA in healthy donors. Overall study context: Of the donors genotyped, 398 in all, around 77% fell in the Caucasian-associated ancestry cluster.

Trimming pared 2 bases from V and 6 bases from J, leaving 5 bases between. The CDR3 loop spans 11 amino acids. Germline V lookup: CDR1 MNHNS, CDR2 SASEGT. Regarding the study as a whole: A later analysis associated 15,000 or so TCR beta sequences with HLA alleles at a 0.05 false discovery rate. Later analysis suggested links between common viral pathogens and several top significant clusters.

Use of 60 Vbeta and 13 Jbeta primers characterized the PCR. This table comes from immunoSEQ multiplex PCR, and its TCRdb copy is limited to in-frame clones, with some not included. The repertoire holds approximately 200,000 clones, with about 81% as singletons. Material for sequencing was PBMCs. The chain links TRBV6-1 to TRBJ2-7, with D unresolved. The clonotype was recovered from a woman between 50 and 59 years old in good health and CMV-seropositive. The CDR3 DNA is TGTGCCAGCAGTGAAAACGGCGAGCAGTACTTC. Encoded protein: CASSENGEQYF.